This TCR beta chain was captured in a study of cytomegalovirus exposure and HLA in healthy donors. 60 Vbeta and 13 Jbeta primers were used in PCR. The assay was immunoSEQ multiplex PCR, and TCRdb's table has in-frame clones only and misses some. The table includes under 300,000 clones, over 90% detected once. Germline loops: CDR1 MNHEY, CDR2 SVGAGI. This CDR3 region has 15 residues. The V and J ends lost 0 bases and 3 bases respectively, with 8 bases between them. The source of this sequence is a girl aged 2 to 10 in good health and CMV-seronegative. The genes are TRBV6-5 and TRBJ1-4; D might be TRBD1 (5 bases). Material: PBMCs. CDR3 bases: TGTGCCAGCAGTTACTCGAGCAGGGCTAATGAAAAACTGTTTTTT. Its protein is CASSYSSRANEKLFF.